Listed below are T cell receptor beta chains from one sample, sequenced in a study of cytomegalovirus exposure and HLA in healthy donors. TCRdb keeps only in-frame clones here, not all; method: immunoSEQ multiplex PCR. This sample carries some 170,000 clones, 77% of them seen once, and the ten largest clones take more than 3.5%. The source material was PBMCs. The receptor source for this set is a woman aged 60-70 years in good health and CMV-seropositive. CDR3s include the opening cysteine and the closing phenylalanine or tryptophan. The order of the fields is V gene, J gene, clone size, D gene, CDR3 DNA, CDR3 protein. A D gene is named only where the DNA matches it firmly. A row's size may be missing; if present it is once, few, many or a size class.

TRBV5-1	TRBJ1-3	few	NA	TGCGCCAGCAGCCCCACAGGGCCGAGCTCTGGAAACACCATATATTTT	CASSPTGPSSGNTIYF
TRBV7-2	TRBJ1-5	NA	NA	TGTGCCAGCAGCTTAGGTGACGGGCGACTACAGCATTTT	CASSLGDGRLQHF
TRBV10-3	TRBJ2-1	few	TRBD1	TGTGCCATCAGTGAGGGACAGGCTAATGAGCAGTTCTTC	CAISEGQANEQFF
TRBV6-6	TRBJ1-1	NA	TRBD1	TGTGCCACCTTCGGACAGGTGAACACTGAAGCTTTCTTT	CATFGQVNTEAFF
TRBV7-2	TRBJ2-7	NA	NA	TGTGCCAGCAGCTTAAGCCCACTTCAACCATACCACGAGCAGTACTTC	CASSLSPLQPYHEQYF
TRBV11-2	TRBJ2-6	NA	NA	TGTGCCAGCAGCTCTCGGCTCTCTGGGGCCAACGGCCTGACTTTC	CASSSRLSGANGLTF
TRBV15	TRBJ2-5	NA	NA	TGTGCCACCAGCAGAGATAGAGGAGGGGCGCGACGGGAGACCCAGTACTTC	CATSRDRGGARRETQYF
TRBV5-1	TRBJ2-2	NA	TRBD1	TGCGCCAGCAGCTTGGCCGAAGGGGGCGGCACCGGGGAGCTGTTTTTT	CASSLAEGGGTGELFF
TRBV5-1	TRBJ1-4	NA	TRBD1	TGCGCCAGCAGCGCATACGCAGGGGGTAATGAAAAACTGTTTTTT	CASSAYAGGNEKLFF
TRBV5-1	TRBJ2-3	NA	TRBD2	TGCGCCAGCAGCGCGGGGGTTAGCACAGATACGCAGTATTTT	CASSAGVSTDTQYF